Listed below are T cell receptor beta chains from one sample, sequenced in a study of beta chain features in type 1 diabetes. Sequencing used immunoSEQ multiplex PCR; TCRdb keeps in-frame clones, though not all of them. The sample carries some 220,000 clones, under 13% recorded once. The sample consisted of central memory CD4+ T cells from blood. These receptors came from a man between 18 and 29 years old in good health. Both conserved end residues are part of each CDR3. Fields, in order: CDR3 protein, CDR3 DNA, J gene, clone size, V gene, D gene. A D gene is named only where the DNA matches it firmly. Part of the rows lack a size; the others show once, few, many or a class for expanded clones.

CAISERGDDEQYF	TGTGCCATCAGTGAGCGGGGGGACGACGAGCAGTACTTC	TRBJ2-7	few	TRBV10-3	TRBD2
CASFRYRQEETQYF	TGTGCCAGCTTCCGATACCGACAGGAAGAGACCCAGTACTTC	TRBJ2-5	few	TRBV5-6	.
CASGLWTGNTGELFF	TGTGCTAGTGGTTTGTGGACAGGGAACACCGGGGAGCTGTTTTTT	TRBJ2-2	many	TRBV12-5	TRBD1
CSVDPGTGNTEAFF	TGCAGCGTTGATCCCGGGACAGGGAACACTGAAGCTTTCTTT	TRBJ1-1	.	TRBV29-1	TRBD1
CAWTPDLAGGGEQYF	TGTGCCTGGACCCCGGACCTAGCGGGAGGAGGAGAGCAGTACTTC	TRBJ2-7	few	TRBV30	TRBD2
CASSLALAGAHNEQFF	TGTGCCAGCAGCTTAGCTCTAGCGGGAGCCCACAATGAGCAGTTCTTC	TRBJ2-1	.	TRBV7-2	TRBD2
CASSLPDRGHYTF	TGTGCCAGCAGTTTACCGGACAGGGGGCACTACACCTTC	TRBJ1-2	few	TRBV28	TRBD1
CASSYLWMVDEKLFF	TGTGCCAGCAGTTACCTATGGATGGTAGATGAAAAACTGTTTTTT	TRBJ1-4	.	TRBV6-6	.
CASSISTDTQYF	TGTGCCAGCAGCATCAGCACAGATACGCAGTATTTT	TRBJ2-3	few	TRBV7-9	.
CASSPSGPWGYNEQFF	TGTGCCAGCTCACCGTCGGGTCCCTGGGGATACAATGAGCAGTTCTTC	TRBJ2-1	few	TRBV18	.
CASSLVPGGPKETQYF	TGCGCCAGCAGCTTGGTGCCAGGGGGCCCCAAAGAGACCCAGTACTTC	TRBJ2-5	few	TRBV5-1	TRBD1
CAWSPPRGLSYEQYF	TGTGCCTGGAGTCCCCCCAGGGGGTTATCCTACGAGCAGTACTTC	TRBJ2-7	few	TRBV30	TRBD1
CASSLVMGVKNIQYF	TGTGCCAGCAGCTTAGTTATGGGGGTCAAAAACATTCAGTACTTC	TRBJ2-4	.	TRBV7-2	.
CSVASGGSYNEQFF	TGCAGCGTAGCCTCAGGGGGCTCCTACAATGAGCAGTTCTTC	TRBJ2-1	many	TRBV29-1	TRBD1
CASSSLDYGYTF	TGTGCCAGCAGTTCTCTGGACTATGGCTACACCTTC	TRBJ1-2	few	TRBV28	.
CATSRALGETQYF	TGTGCCACCTCGCGCGCCCTGGGGGAGACCCAGTACTTC	TRBJ2-5	.	TRBV15	.
CASSQELTKGSYEQFF	TGCGCCAGCAGCCAAGAGCTCACGAAAGGTAGCTATGAGCAGTTCTTC	TRBJ2-1	few	TRBV4-1	.
CAWSRTGEHGYTF	TGTGCCTGGAGCAGGACAGGGGAACATGGCTACACCTTC	TRBJ1-2	.	TRBV30	TRBD1
CATSKSFNEKLFF	TGTGCCACCTCCAAGAGTTTTAATGAAAAACTGTTTTTT	TRBJ1-4	few	TRBV15	.
CASSLELGRGLGYTF	TGTGCCAGCAGCTTAGAGCTCGGCAGGGGGCTGGGCTACACCTTC	TRBJ1-2	few	TRBV7-2	TRBD1
CASSLTRGGEQFF	TGTGCCAGCAGCTTAACGAGAGGTGGTGAGCAGTTCTTC	TRBJ2-1	many	TRBV7-3	.
CASSQDSGSNQPQHF	TGCGCCAGCAGCCAGGACAGTGGAAGCAATCAGCCCCAGCATTTT	TRBJ1-5	few	TRBV5-1	.
CASSRDRGGTEAFF	TGTGCCAGCAGCCGGGACAGGGGAGGCACTGAAGCTTTCTTT	TRBJ1-1	.	TRBV7-2	TRBD1
CSGGLAGGETQYF	TGCAGCGGAGGACTAGCGGGAGGAGAGACCCAGTACTTC	TRBJ2-5	few	TRBV29-1	TRBD2
CASSLRVLGYTF	TGTGCCAGCAGTTTAAGGGTGTTGGGCTACACCTTC	TRBJ1-2	few	TRBV28	.
CASSERRDYGNEQFF	TGTGCCAGCAGTGAAAGGAGGGACTACGGCAATGAGCAGTTCTTC	TRBJ2-1	few	TRBV6-1	TRBD2
CASSQYLTGANTGELFF	TGTGCCAGCAGCCAATATCTGACGGGGGCTAACACCGGGGAGCTGTTTTTT	TRBJ2-2	few	TRBV14	.
CASSQDRGLREQYF	TGTGCCAGCAGCCAGGACAGGGGGCTGCGCGAGCAGTACTTC	TRBJ2-7	.	TRBV5-4	TRBD1
CALDRGGNQPQHF	TGTGCCCTCGACCGGGGGGGCAATCAGCCCCAGCATTTT	TRBJ1-5	few	TRBV30	.
CASSYRTAENEQFF	TGTGCCAGCAGTTACCGAACAGCGGAAAATGAGCAGTTCTTC	TRBJ2-1	.	TRBV6-5	.
CASSYRISEKLFF	TGTGCCAGCAGCTATCGGATTTCAGAAAAACTGTTTTTT	TRBJ1-4	many	TRBV25-1	.
CASSRGGGRAEQYF	TGTGCCAGCAGCCGTGGCGGCGGGAGAGCCGAGCAGTACTTC	TRBJ2-7	many	TRBV7-9	TRBD2
CASSAGAAFHNEQFF	TGTGCCAGCAGCGCCGGTGCGGCCTTCCACAATGAGCAGTTCTTC	TRBJ2-1	.	TRBV6-1	.
CASGDFSSYNEQFF	TGTGCCAGCGGGGACTTCAGCTCCTACAATGAGCAGTTCTTC	TRBJ2-1	many	TRBV7-9	.
CASSLSQYEQYF	TGTGCCAGCAGCTTGTCCCAATACGAGCAGTACTTC	TRBJ2-7	.	TRBV7-8	.
CSAWGGQGSYEQYF	TGCAGCGCCTGGGGGGGACAGGGCTCCTACGAGCAGTACTTC	TRBJ2-7	few	TRBV29-1	TRBD1
CASSFNVGQVDNEQFF	TGTGCCAGCAGCTTTAATGTGGGACAGGTAGACAATGAGCAGTTCTTC	TRBJ2-1	.	TRBV7-2	TRBD1
CASSSDSGAEQFF	TGTGCCAGCTCCTCGGACAGTGGGGCTGAGCAGTTCTTC	TRBJ2-1	few	TRBV19	.
CASSSEGSSYNEQFF	TGTGCCAGCAGCTCGGAGGGGAGCTCCTACAATGAGCAGTTCTTC	TRBJ2-1	many	TRBV7-9	.
CSVRLGNIQYF	TGCAGCGTTCGACTAGGAAACATTCAGTACTTC	TRBJ2-4	many	TRBV29-1	.
CASRLVSGANVLTF	TGTGCCAGCAGACTGGTCTCTGGGGCCAACGTCCTGACTTTC	TRBJ2-6	few	TRBV6-5	.